The sample holds many counts of the clone carrying this T cell receptor beta chain. V lost 2 bases, J lost 1 base, and 6 bases lay in between. The CDR3 loop spans 13 amino acids. The sample is drawn from a study of T cells in Graves' hyperthyroidism and ophthalmopathy. This blood was taken when hyperthyroidism was first diagnosed, before any ophthalmopathy symptoms existed. From RNA transcripts, TCR beta CDR3 regions were amplified. With the HTBI primer set, the TCR CDR3 went through a first round of RT-PCR. TCRdb fed the multiplex PCR reads into MiXCR, producing one record per CDR3 protein. The repertoire includes 160,000 or so distinct CDR3 sequences, 9.4% of them detected once, and roughly a fifth sits in the top ten.

This TCR derives from a woman under 30 with Graves' hyperthyroidism that later progressed to Graves' ophthalmopathy. The chain combines TRBV12-3 or TRBV12-4 with TRBJ2-7; the D is unclear. Sequencing was carried out using blood. DNA for the CDR3: TGTGCCAGCAGTTTATGGAGATCCTACGAGCAGTACTTC. It translates to CASSLWRSYEQYF.